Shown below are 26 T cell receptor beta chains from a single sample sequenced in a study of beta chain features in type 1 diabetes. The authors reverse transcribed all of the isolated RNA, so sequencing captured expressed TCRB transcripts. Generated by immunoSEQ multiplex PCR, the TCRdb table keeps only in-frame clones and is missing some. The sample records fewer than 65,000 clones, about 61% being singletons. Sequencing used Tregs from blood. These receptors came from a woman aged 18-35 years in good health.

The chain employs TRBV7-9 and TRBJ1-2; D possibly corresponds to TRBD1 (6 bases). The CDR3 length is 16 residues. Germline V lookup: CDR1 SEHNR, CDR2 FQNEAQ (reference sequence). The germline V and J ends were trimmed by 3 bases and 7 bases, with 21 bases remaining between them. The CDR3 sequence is CASSLSPQGRDSGYTF. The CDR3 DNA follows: TGTGCCAGCAGCTTGAGCCCACAGGGAAGGGATTCTGGCTACACCTTC.

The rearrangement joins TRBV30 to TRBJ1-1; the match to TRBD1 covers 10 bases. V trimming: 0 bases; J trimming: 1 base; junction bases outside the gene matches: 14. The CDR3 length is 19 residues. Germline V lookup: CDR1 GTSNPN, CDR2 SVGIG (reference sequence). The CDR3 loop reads CAWSVPGQGMVGTNTEAFF. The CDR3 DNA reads TGTGCCTGGAGTGTACCGGGACAGGGGATGGTTGGTACGAACACTGAAGCTTTCTTT.

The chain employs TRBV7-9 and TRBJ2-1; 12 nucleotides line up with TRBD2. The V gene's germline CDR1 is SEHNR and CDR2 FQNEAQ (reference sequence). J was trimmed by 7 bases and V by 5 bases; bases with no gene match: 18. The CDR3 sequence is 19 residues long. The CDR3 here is CASSLPPGLAGPKPNEQFF. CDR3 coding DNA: TGTGCCAGCAGCCTCCCCCCCGGACTAGCGGGACCCAAACCTAATGAGCAGTTCTTC.

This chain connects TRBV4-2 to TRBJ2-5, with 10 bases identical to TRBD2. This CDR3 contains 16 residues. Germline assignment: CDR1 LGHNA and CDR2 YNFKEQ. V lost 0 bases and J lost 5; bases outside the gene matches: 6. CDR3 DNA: TGTGCCAGCAGCCAAGAAGAGCGGGGGGGCCGGGAGACCCAGTACTTC. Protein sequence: CASSQEERGGRETQYF.

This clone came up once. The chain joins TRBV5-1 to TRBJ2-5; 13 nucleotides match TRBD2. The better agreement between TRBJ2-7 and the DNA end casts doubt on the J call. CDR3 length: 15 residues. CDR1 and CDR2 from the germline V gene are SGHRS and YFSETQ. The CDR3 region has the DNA TGCGCCAGCAGCTTGGGGACTAGCGGGAGCTACGAGCAGTACTTC. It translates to CASSLGTSGSYEQYF.

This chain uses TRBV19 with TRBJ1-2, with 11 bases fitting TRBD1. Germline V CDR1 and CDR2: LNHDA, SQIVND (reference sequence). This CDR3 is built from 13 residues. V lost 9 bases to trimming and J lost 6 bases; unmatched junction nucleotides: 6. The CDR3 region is CASRTGGKDGYTF. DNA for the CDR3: TGTGCCAGCAGGACAGGGGGCAAGGATGGCTACACCTTC.

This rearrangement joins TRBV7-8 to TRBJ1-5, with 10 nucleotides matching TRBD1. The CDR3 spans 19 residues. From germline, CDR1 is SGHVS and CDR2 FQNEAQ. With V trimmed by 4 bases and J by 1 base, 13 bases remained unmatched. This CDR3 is CASSWRTGTGVGSNQPQHF. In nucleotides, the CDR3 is TGTGCCAGCAGCTGGAGGACCGGGACAGGGGTGGGGAGCAATCAGCCCCAGCATTTT.

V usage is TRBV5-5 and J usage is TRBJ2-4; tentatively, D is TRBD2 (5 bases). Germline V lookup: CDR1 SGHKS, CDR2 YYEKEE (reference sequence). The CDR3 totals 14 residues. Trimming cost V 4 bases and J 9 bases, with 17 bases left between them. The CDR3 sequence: CASSPPGVASIQYF. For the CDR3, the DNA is TGTGCCAGCAGCCCACCCGGGGTTGCGAGCATTCAGTACTTC. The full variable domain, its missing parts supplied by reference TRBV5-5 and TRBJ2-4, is DAGVTQSPTHLIKTRGQQVTLRCSPISGHKSVSWYQQVLGQGPQFIFQYYEKEERGRGNFPDRFSARQFPNYSSELNVNALLLGDSALYLCASSPPGVASIQYFGAGTRLSVL.

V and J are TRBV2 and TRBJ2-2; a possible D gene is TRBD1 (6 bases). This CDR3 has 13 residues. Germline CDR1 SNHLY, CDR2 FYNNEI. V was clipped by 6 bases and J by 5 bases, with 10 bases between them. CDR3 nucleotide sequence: TGTGCCAGCAGCCAGGGGCGAACCGGGGAGCTGTTTTTT. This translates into CASSQGRTGELFF.

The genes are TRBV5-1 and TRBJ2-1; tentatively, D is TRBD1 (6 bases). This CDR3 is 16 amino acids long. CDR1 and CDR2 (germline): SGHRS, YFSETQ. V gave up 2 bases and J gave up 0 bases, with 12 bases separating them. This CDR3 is CASSLRPGDSYNEQFF. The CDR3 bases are TGCGCCAGCAGCTTACGCCCAGGGGACTCCTACAATGAGCAGTTCTTC.

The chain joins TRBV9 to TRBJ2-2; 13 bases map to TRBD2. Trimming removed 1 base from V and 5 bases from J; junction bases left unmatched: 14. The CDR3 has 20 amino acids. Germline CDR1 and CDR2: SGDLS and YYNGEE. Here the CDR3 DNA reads TGTGCCAGCAGCGTAAAGAGGGCCCCGACTAGCGGGAGGACTACCGGGGAGCTGTTTTTT. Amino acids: CASSVKRAPTSGRTTGELFF.

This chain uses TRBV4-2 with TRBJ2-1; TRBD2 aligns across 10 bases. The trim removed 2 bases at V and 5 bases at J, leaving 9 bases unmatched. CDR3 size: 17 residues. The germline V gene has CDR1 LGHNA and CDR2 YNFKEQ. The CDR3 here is CASSQPPRAGGHNEQFF. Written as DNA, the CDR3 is TGTGCCAGCAGCCAACCCCCCCGAGCGGGGGGGCACAATGAGCAGTTCTTC.

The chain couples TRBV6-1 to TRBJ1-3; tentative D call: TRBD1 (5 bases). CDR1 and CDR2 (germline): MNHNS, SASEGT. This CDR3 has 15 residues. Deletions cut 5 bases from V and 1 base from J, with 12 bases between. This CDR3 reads CASSWTRSSGNTIYF. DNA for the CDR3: TGTGCCAGCAGTTGGACACGATCATCTGGAAACACCATATATTTT.

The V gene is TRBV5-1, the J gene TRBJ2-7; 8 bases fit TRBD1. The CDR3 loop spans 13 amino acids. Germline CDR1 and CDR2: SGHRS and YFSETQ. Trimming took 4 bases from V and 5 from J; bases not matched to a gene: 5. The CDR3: CASSGTGGHEQYF. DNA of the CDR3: TGCGCCAGCAGCGGAACAGGGGGGCACGAGCAGTACTTC. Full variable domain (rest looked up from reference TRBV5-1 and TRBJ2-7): KAGVTQTPRYLIKTRGQQVTLSCSPISGHRSVSWYQQTPGQGLQFLFEYFSETQRNKGNFPGRFSGRQFSNSRSEMNVSTLELGDSALYLCASSGTGGHEQYFGPGTRLTVT.

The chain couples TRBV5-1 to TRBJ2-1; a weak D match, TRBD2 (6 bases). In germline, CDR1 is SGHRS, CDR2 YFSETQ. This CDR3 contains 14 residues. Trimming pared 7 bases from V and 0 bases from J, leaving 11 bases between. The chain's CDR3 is CASAPGLSYNEQFF. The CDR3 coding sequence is TGCGCCAGCGCCCCGGGACTCTCCTACAATGAGCAGTTCTTC.

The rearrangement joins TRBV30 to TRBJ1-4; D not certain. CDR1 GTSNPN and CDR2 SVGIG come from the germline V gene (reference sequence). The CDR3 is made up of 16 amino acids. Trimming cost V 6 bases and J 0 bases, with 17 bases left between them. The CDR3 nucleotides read TGTGCCTGCCTGGCCGCAATGGGCCCAACTAATGAAAAACTGTTTTTT. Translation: CACLAAMGPTNEKLFF.

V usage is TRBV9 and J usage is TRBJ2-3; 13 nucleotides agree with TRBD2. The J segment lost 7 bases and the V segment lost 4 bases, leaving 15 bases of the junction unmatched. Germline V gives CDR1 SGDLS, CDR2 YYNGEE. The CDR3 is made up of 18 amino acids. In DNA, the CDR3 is TGTGCCAGCAGCCAAAGTAGTCCCGGACTAGCGGGAGAAAATACGCAGTATTTT. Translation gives CASSQSSPGLAGENTQYF.

The CDR3 loop is CASSTGQIYEQYF. The CDR3 DNA sequence: TGCGCCAGCAGCACGGGACAGATCTACGAGCAGTACTTC. The chain recombines TRBV5-1 with TRBJ2-7, with 7 bases identical to TRBD1. The V gene's germline CDR1 is SGHRS and CDR2 YFSETQ. The CDR3 runs 13 residues. J gave up 3 bases and V 4 bases, and 4 bases lay outside the gene matches.

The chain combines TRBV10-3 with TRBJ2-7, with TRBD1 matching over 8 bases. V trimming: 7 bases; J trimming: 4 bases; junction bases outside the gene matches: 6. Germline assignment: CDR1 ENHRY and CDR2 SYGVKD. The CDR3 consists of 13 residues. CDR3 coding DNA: TGTGCCATCAAGTCGGGACAGGATTACGAGCAGTACTTC. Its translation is CAIKSGQDYEQYF.

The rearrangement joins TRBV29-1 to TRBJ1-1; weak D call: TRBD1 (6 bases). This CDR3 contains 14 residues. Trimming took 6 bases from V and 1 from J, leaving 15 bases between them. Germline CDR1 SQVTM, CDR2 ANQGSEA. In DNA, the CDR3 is TGCAGCGTCGCCTTGCAGGGGCCGAACACTGAAGCTTTCTTT. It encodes CSVALQGPNTEAFF.

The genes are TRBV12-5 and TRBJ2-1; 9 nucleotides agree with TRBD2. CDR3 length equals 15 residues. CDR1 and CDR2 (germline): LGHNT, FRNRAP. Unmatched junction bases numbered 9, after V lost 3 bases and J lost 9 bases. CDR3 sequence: CASGLYLAGSREQFF. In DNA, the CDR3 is TGTGCTAGTGGTTTATACCTAGCGGGATCCCGTGAGCAGTTCTTC.

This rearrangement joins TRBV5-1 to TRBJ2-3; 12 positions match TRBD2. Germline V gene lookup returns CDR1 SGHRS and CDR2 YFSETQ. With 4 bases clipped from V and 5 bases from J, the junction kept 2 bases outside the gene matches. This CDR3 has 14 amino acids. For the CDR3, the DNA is TGCGCCAGCAGCCGGACTAGCGGGAAAGATACGCAGTATTTT. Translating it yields CASSRTSGKDTQYF.

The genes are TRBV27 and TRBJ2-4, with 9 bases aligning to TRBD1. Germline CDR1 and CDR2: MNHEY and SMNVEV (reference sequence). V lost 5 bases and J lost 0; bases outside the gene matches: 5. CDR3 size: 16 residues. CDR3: CASSPGTGLAKNIQYF. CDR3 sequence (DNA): TGTGCCAGCAGTCCCGGGACAGGGCTAGCCAAAAACATTCAGTACTTC.

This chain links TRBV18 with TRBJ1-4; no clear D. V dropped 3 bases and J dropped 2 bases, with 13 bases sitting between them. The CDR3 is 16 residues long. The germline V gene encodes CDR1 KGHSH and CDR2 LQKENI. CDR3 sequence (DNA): TGTGCCAGCTCACCCCAGGCAGGTTCGACTAATGAAAAACTGTTTTTT. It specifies CASSPQAGSTNEKLFF. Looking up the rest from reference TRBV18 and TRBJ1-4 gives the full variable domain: NAGVMQNPRHLVRRRGQEARLRCSPMKGHSHVYWYRQLPEEGLKFMVYLQKENIIDESGMPKERFSAEFPKEGPSILRIQQVVRGDSAAYFCASSPQAGSTNEKLFFGSGTQLSVL.

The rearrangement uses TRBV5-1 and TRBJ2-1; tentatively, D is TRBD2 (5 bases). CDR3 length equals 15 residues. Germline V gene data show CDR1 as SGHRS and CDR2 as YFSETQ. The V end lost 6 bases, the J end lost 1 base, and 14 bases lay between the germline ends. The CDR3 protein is CASTNGDGSYNEQFF. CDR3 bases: TGCGCCAGCACGAACGGGGATGGGTCCTACAATGAGCAGTTCTTC.

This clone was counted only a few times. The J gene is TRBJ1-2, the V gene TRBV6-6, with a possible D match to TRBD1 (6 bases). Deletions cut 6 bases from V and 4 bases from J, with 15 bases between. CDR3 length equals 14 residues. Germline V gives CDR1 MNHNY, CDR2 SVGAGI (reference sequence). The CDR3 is CASSAVGASYGYTF. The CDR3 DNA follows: TGTGCCAGCAGCGCAGTGGGGGCGTCCTATGGCTACACCTTC.